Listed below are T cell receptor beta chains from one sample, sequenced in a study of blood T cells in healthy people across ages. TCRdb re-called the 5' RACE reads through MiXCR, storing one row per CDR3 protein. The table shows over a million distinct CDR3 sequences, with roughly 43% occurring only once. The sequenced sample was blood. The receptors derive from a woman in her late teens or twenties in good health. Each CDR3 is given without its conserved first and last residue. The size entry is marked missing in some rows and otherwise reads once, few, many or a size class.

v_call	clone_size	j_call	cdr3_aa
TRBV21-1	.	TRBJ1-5	ATQPLGVGNQPQH
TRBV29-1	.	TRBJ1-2	SVEFGGGGGYT
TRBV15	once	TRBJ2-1	ATEGASGYNEQF
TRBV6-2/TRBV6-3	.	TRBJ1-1	ASSYRGQGTEAF
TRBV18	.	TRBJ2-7	ASSPTGQGYYEQY
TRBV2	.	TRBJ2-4	ASGWTVGQNIQY
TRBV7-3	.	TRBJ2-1	VSSFFTSNNEQF
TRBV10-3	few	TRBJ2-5	AISNGAYNEQY
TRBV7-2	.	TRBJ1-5	ASSLGPQAVGPQH
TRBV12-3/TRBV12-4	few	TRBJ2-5	ASSFLAAETQY
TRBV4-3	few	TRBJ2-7	ASSPQASGRDLTYEQY
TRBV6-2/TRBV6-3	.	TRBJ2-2	ASSFSDTGELF
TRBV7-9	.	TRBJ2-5	ASSQQDRLGETQY
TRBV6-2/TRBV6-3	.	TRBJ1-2	ASSKPGSHGYT
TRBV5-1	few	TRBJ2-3	ASSQGLAGDEDTQY
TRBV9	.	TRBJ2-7	ASSVDGWGTYEQY
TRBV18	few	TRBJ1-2	ASSPPRGQATYGYT
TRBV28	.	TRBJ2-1	AWGVYNEQF
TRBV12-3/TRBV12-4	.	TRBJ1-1	ASSLGGWWGPNTEAF
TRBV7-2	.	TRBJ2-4	ATSPDLAKNIQY
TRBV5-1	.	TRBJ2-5	ASSLGGGPQPKTQY
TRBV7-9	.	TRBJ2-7	ASTPRGAGFNEQY
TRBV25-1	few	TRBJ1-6	ASSEGPGKGNSYNSPLH
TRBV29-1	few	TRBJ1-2	SVEDRNRGNYGYT
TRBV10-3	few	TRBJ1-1	AAGKGMNTEAF
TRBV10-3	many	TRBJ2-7	AISGQGGYEQY